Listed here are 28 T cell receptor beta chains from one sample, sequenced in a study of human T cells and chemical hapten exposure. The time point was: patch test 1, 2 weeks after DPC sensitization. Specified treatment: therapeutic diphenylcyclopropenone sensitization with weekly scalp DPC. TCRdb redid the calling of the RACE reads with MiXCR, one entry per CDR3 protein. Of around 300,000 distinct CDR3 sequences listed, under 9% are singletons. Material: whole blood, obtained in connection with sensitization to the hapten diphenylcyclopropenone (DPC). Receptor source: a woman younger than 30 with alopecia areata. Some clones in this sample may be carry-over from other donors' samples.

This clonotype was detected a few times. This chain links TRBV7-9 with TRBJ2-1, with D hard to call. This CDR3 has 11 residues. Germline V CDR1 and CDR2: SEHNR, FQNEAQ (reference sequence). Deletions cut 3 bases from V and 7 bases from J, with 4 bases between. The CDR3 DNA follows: TGTGCCAGCAGCTTTGGTAATGAGCAGTTCTTC. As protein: CASSFGNEQFF.

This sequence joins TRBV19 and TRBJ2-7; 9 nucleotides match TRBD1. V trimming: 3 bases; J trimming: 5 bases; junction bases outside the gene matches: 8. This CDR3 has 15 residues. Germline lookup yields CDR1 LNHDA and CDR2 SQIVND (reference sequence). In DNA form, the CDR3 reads TGTGCCAGTAGTATCTTCGGGGACAGGGATAACGAGCAGTACTTC. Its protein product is CASSIFGDRDNEQYF. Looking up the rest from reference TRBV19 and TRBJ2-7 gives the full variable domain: DGGITQSPKYLFRKEGQNVTLSCEQNLNHDAMYWYRQDPGQGLRLIYYSQIVNDFQKGDIAEGYSVSREKKESFPLTVTSAQKNPTAFYLCASSIFGDRDNEQYFGPGTRLTVT.

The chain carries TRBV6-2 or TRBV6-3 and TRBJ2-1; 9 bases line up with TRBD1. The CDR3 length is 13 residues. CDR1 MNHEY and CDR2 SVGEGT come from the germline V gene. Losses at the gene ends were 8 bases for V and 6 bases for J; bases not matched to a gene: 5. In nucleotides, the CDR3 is TGTGCCAGCCAGGGACAGGGTGCCAATGAGCAGTTCTTC. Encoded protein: CASQGQGANEQFF.

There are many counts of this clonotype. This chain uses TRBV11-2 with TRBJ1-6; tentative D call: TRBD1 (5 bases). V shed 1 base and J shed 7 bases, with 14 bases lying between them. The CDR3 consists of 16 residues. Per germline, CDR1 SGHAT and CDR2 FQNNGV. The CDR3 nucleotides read TGTGCCAGCAGCTTAGCAGTCTCGAAGGGGAATTCACCCCTCCACTTT. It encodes CASSLAVSKGNSPLHF.

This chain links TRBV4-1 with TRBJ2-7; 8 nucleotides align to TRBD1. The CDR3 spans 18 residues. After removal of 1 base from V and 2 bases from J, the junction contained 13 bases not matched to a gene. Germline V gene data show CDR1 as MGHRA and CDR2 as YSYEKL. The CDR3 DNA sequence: TGCGCCAGCAGCCAAGGCCCGTACAGGGGGACCCTTGCCTACGAGCAGTACTTC. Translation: CASSQGPYRGTLAYEQYF.

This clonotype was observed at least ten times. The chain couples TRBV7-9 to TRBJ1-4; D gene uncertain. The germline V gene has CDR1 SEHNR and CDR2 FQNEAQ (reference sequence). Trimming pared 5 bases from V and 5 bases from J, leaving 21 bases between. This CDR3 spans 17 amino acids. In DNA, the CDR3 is TGTGCCAGCAGCCCACTGGTAAACCTCCCTTCAAATGAAAAACTGTTTTTT. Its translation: CASSPLVNLPSNEKLFF.

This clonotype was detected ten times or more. The chain's CDR3 is CASRVGNEQFF. The CDR3 nucleotides are TGTGCCAGCAGGGTTGGGAATGAGCAGTTCTTC. The rearrangement joins TRBV6-2 or TRBV6-3 to TRBJ2-1; D unclear. Germline CDR1 is MNHEY and CDR2 is SVGEGT. The CDR3 consists of 11 residues. V shed 6 bases and J shed 7 bases, with 7 bases lying between them.

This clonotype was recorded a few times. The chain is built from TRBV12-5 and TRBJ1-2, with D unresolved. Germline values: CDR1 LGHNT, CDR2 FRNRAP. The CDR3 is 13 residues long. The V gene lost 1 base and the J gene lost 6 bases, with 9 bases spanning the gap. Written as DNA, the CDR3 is TGTGCTAGTGGTTTGGACCTTCTCAATGGCTACACCTTC. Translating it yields CASGLDLLNGYTF. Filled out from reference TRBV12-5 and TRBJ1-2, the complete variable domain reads DARVTQTPRHKVTEMGQEVTMRCQPILGHNTVFWYRQTMMQGLELLAYFRNRAPLDDSGMPKDRFSAEMPDATLATLKIQPSEPRDSAVYFCASGLDLLNGYTFGSGTRLTVV.

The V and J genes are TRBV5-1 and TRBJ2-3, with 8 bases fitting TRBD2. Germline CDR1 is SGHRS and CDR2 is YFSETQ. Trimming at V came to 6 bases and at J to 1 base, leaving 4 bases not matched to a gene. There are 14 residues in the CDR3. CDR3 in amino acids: CASTPAGGTDTQYF. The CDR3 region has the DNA TGCGCCAGCACTCCAGCGGGGGGCACAGATACGCAGTATTTT. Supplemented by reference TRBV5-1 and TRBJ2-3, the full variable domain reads KAGVTQTPRYLIKTRGQQVTLSCSPISGHRSVSWYQQTPGQGLQFLFEYFSETQRNKGNFPGRFSGRQFSNSRSEMNVSTLELGDSALYLCASTPAGGTDTQYFGPGTRLTVL.

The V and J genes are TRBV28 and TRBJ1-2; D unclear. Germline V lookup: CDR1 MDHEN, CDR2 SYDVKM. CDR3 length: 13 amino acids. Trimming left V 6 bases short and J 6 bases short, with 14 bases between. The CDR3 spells CASRIKSVDGYTF. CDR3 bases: TGTGCCAGCAGAATTAAGTCGGTCGATGGCTACACCTTC.

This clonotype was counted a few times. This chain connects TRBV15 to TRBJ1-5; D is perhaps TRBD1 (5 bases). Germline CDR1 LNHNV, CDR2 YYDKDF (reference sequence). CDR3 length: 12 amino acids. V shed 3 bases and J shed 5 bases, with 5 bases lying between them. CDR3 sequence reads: CATSSRDQPQHF. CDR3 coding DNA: TGTGCCACCAGCAGCAGGGATCAGCCCCAGCATTTT.

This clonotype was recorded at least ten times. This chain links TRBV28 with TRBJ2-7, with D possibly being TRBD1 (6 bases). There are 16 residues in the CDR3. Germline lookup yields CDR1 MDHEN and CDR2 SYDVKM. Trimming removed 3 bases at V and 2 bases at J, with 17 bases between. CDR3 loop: CASSFLGLEGAYEQYF. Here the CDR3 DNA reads TGTGCCAGCAGTTTCCTTGGCCTTGAGGGGGCCTACGAGCAGTACTTC. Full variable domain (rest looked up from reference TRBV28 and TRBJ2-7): DVKVTQSSRYLVKRTGEKVFLECVQDMDHENMFWYRQDPGLGLRLIYFSYDVKMKEKGDIPEGYSVSREKKERFSLILESASTNQTSMYLCASSFLGLEGAYEQYFGPGTRLTVT.

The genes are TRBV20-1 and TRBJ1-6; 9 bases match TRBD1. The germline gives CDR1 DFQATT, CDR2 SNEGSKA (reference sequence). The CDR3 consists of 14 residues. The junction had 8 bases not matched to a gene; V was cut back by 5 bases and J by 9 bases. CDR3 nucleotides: TGCAGTGCTCCGAGGGGACAGGGAACTTCACCCCTCCACTTT. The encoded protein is CSAPRGQGTSPLHF.

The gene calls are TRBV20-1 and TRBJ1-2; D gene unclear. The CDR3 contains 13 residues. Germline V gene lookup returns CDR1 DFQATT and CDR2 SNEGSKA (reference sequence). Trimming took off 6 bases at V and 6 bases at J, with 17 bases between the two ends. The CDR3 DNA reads TGCAGTGCCTGGACTTCCGAGGGCCATGGCTACACCTTC. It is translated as CSAWTSEGHGYTF.

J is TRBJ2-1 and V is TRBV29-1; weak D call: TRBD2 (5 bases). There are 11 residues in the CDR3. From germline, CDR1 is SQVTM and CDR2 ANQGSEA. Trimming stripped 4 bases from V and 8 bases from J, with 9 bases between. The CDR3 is CSVGEYYEQFF. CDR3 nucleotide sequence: TGCAGCGTTGGGGAGTACTATGAGCAGTTCTTC.

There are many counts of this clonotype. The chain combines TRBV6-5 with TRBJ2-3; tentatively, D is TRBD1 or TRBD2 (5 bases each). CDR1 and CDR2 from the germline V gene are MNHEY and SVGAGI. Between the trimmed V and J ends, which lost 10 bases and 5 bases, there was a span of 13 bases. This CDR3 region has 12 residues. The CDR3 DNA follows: TGTGCCACTATGGGGGAAGAAGATACGCAGTATTTT. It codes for CATMGEEDTQYF.

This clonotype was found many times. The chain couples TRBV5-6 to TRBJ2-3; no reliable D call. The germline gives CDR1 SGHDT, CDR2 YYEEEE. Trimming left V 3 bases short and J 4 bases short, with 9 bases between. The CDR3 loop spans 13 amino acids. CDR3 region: CASSSPGADTQYF. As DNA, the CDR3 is TGTGCCAGCAGCTCTCCGGGCGCAGATACGCAGTATTTT.

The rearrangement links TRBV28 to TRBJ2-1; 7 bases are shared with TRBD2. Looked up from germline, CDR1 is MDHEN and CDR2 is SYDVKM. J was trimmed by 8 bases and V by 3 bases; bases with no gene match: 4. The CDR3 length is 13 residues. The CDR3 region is CASSFRLADEQFF. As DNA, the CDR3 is TGTGCCAGCAGTTTCCGACTAGCAGATGAGCAGTTCTTC.

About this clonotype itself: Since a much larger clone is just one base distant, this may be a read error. Here the CDR3 reads CASSPSGTAHYNGQFF. The DNA for the CDR3 is TGTGCCAGCAGCCCTTCCGGGACAGCTCACTACAATGGGCAGTTCTTC. This chain uses TRBV7-2 with TRBJ2-1; 7 nucleotides line up with TRBD1. The germline CDR1 and CDR2 sequences are SGHTA and FQGNSA. This CDR3 is built from 16 residues.

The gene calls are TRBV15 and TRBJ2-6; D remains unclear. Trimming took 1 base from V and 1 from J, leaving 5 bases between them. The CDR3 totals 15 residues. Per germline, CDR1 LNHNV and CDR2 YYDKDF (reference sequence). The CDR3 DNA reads TGTGCCACCAGCAGAGTGCGATCTGGGGCCAACGTCCTGACTTTC. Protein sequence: CATSRVRSGANVLTF. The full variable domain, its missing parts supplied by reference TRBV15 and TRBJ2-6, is DAMVIQNPRYQVTQFGKPVTLSCSQTLNHNVMYWYQQKSSQAPKLLFHYYDKDFNNEADTPDNFQSRRPNTSFCFLDIRSPGLGDTAMYLCATSRVRSGANVLTFGAGSRLTVL.

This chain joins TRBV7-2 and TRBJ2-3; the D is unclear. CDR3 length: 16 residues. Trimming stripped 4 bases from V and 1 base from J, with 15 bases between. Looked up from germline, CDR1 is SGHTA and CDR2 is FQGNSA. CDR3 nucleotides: TGTGCCAGCAGCTCCCACCCAGGTCTAGGCACAGATACGCAGTATTTT. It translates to CASSSHPGLGTDTQYF.

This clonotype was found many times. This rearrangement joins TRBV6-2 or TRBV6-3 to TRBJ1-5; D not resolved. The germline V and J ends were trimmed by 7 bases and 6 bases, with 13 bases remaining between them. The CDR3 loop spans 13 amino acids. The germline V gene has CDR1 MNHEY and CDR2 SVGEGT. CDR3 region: CASTNQDGQPQHF. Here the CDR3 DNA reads TGTGCCAGCACCAATCAAGACGGTCAGCCCCAGCATTTT.

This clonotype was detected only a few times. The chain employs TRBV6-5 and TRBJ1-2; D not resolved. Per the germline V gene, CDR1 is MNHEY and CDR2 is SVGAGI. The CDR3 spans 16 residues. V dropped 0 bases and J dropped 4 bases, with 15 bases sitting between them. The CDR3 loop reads CASSYSGITAGYGYTF. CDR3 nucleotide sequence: TGTGCCAGCAGTTACTCGGGGATCACGGCGGGCTATGGCTACACCTTC.

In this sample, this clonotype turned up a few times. The CDR3 sequence: CASSQDQTRTEQYF. In nucleotides, the CDR3 is TGTGCCAGCAGCCAAGACCAGACTAGAACCGAGCAGTACTTC. The rearrangement links TRBV3-1 to TRBJ2-7; a possible D gene is TRBD2 (6 bases). Germline CDR1 reads LGHDT; CDR2 reads YNNKEL (reference sequence). The CDR3 contains 14 residues. The V and J ends lost 0 bases and 6 bases respectively, with 12 bases between them.

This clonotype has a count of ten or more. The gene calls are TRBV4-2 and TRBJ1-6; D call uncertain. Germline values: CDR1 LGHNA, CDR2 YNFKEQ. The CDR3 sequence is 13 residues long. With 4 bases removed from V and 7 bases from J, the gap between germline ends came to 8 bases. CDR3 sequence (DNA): TGTGCCAGCAGCCCCGCCCCGAATTCACCCCTCCACTTT. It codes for CASSPAPNSPLHF.

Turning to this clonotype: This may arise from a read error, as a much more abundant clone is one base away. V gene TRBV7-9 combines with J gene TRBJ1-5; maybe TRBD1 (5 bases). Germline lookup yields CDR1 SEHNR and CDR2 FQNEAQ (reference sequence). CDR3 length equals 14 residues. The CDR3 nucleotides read TGTGTCAGCAGCTCCGCGGTCGGGGGACAGCCCCAGCATTTT. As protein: CVSSSAVGGQPQHF. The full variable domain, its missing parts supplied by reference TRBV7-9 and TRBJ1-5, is DTGVSQNPRHKITKRGQNVTFRCDPISEHNRLYWYRQTLGQGPEFLTYFQNEAQLEKSRLLSDRFSAERPKGSFSTLEIQRTEQGDSAMYLCVSSSAVGGQPQHFGDGTRLSIL.

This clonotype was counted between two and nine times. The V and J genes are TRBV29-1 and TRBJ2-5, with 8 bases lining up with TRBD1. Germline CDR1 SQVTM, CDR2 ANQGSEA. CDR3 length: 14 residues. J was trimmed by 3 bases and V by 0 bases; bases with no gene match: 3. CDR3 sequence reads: CSVEEWTGKETQYF. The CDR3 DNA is TGCAGCGTTGAAGAGTGGACAGGGAAAGAGACCCAGTACTTC.

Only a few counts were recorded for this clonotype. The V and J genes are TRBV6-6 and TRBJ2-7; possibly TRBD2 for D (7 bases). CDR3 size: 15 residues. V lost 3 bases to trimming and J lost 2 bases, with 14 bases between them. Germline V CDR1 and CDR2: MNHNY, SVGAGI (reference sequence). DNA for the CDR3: TGTGCCAGCAGTTATGAGCCCGGGGGGCCCTACGAGCAGTACTTC. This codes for CASSYEPGGPYEQYF.